The rows below give T cell receptor beta chains drawn from one sample of a study of blood T cell repertoires in COVID-19. The table came from immunoSEQ multiplex PCR; TCRdb's copy has only in-frame clones and leaves some out. The top ten clones hold 0.87% of a sample with about 250,000 clones, around 85% of them seen once. Sequencing input: peripheral blood. The receptors were gathered from a human donor with COVID-19, enrolled during active disease. The donor label of this sample is uncertain. The CDR3 runs from the conserved cysteine through the conserved F or W. A D gene is named only where the DNA matches it firmly. Some rows mark clone size as missing; the rest say once, few, many or name a class of expanded clone.

D gene	V gene	clone size	J gene	CDR3 DNA	CDR3 protein
NA	TRBV5-3	NA	TRBJ1-5	TGTCCCGGGACACCCAGGGATCAGCCCCAGCATTTT	CPGTPRDQPQHF
TRBD1	TRBV7-2	NA	TRBJ2-7	TGTGCCAGCAGCTTAGCGCTGGGACAGGTCTACGAGCAGTACTTC	CASSLALGQVYEQYF
NA	TRBV27	NA	TRBJ2-1	TGTGCCAGCACTTCTGGGCTGCCCCCCAATGAGCAGTTCTTC	CASTSGLPPNEQFF
TRBD1	TRBV14	NA	TRBJ2-7	TGTGCCAGCAGCCCGCGACAGGGAAGCTCCTACGAGCAGTACTTC	CASSPRQGSSYEQYF
TRBD2	TRBV19	NA	TRBJ2-2	TGTGCCAGTAGTGCGGGAGCCCAAGCGGGGGAGCTGTTTTTT	CASSAGAQAGELFF
NA	TRBV7-9	NA	TRBJ1-2	TGTGCCAGCAGCTTAGCGCAAGGGGTTAACTATGGCTACACCTTC	CASSLAQGVNYGYTF
NA	TRBV19	NA	TRBJ1-2	TGTGCCAGTAGTATAGACGACAGTAACTATGGCTACACCTTC	CASSIDDSNYGYTF
NA	TRBV6-5	NA	TRBJ1-1	TGTGCCAGCAGGCTTAACTTAGGGGGTTACCCGAAAGCTTTCTTT	CASRLNLGGYPKAFF
NA	TRBV6-5	NA	TRBJ2-5	TGTGCCAGCAGTTACTCGAACCGAAACGGGGAGACCCAGTACTTC	CASSYSNRNGETQYF
NA	TRBV3-1/TRBV3-2	NA	TRBJ1-1	TGTGCCAGCAGCCTATCAGGGGACACTGAAGCTTTCTTT	CASSLSGDTEAFF
NA	TRBV2	NA	TRBJ1-5	TGTGCCAGCAGTGAAGATTACAGGGACGCTCCCCAGCATTTT	CASSEDYRDAPQHF
NA	TRBV9	NA	TRBJ1-1	TGTGCCAGCCAAACCCGGTCGCGTTCACTTGTTACTGAAGCTTTCTTT	CASQTRSRSLVTEAFF
TRBD1	TRBV27	many	TRBJ1-6	TGTGCCAGCAGTTCCTTGGACAGGCGGGACTCACCCCTCCACTTT	CASSSLDRRDSPLHF
TRBD2	TRBV7-2	NA	TRBJ2-2	TGTGCCAGCAGATCCGGGACTAGCGTATCCGGGGAGCTGTTTTTT	CASRSGTSVSGELFF
NA	TRBV21-1	many	TRBJ2-7	TGTGCCAGCAGCAAAGTCCCTCCCCAGGCTGTCTCCGAGCAGTACTTC	CASSKVPPQAVSEQYF
NA	TRBV28	NA	TRBJ1-5	TGTGCCAGTGAGGGGGGGTTGGTGAATCAGCCCCAGCATTTT	CASEGGLVNQPQHF
TRBD2	TRBV11-3	NA	TRBJ2-3	TGTGCCAGCAGCCCGCTCACTAGCGGGAGCGGGGATACGCAGTATTTT	CASSPLTSGSGDTQYF
TRBD1	TRBV7-2	NA	TRBJ1-2	TGTGCCAGCAGCGCCCGACAGGGCGACTATGGCTACACCTTC	CASSARQGDYGYTF
TRBD2	TRBV10-3	NA	TRBJ2-2	TGTGCCATCAGTGAGTCCCGGACTAGCGGGGGAAGAGGCGGGGAGCTGTTTTTT	CAISESRTSGGRGGELFF
NA	TRBV7-9	NA	TRBJ1-2	TGTGCCAGCAGCCCCGACAGTTCGCTTAACTATGGCTACACCTTC	CASSPDSSLNYGYTF
NA	TRBV28	NA	TRBJ2-7	TGTGCCAGCAGCCTCGGAGGGAAACCCTACGAGCAGTACTTC	CASSLGGKPYEQYF
TRBD1	TRBV3-1/TRBV3-2	NA	TRBJ1-2	TGTGCCAGCAGCCCGGCGGGACAGGGGAACTATGGCTACACCTTC	CASSPAGQGNYGYTF
TRBD2	TRBV7-9	NA	TRBJ2-1	TGTGCCAGCAGCCCAAGCGGGGCGTACAATGAGCAGTTCTTC	CASSPSGAYNEQFF
TRBD1	TRBV10-3	NA	TRBJ1-2	TGTGCCATCAGTGAGTCGCTGGACAGGGATGGCTACACCTTC	CAISESLDRDGYTF
NA	TRBV18	NA	TRBJ1-1	TGTGCCAGCTCACCTCGACAGGACCCTGGAGACACTGAAGCTTTCTTT	CASSPRQDPGDTEAFF
NA	TRBV7-2	NA	TRBJ1-2	TGTGCCAGCAGCCCAGACAGGATCTATGGCTACACCTTC	CASSPDRIYGYTF
NA	TRBV5-1	NA	TRBJ2-7	TGCGCCAGCAGCTTACTAGCTGGTTTGAACGAGCAGTACTTC	CASSLLAGLNEQYF
NA	TRBV7-9	NA	TRBJ1-1	TGTGCCAGCAGCCAAAGGTCCGGAGTCCTGGGCACTGAAGCTTTCTTT	CASSQRSGVLGTEAFF
NA	TRBV14	NA	TRBJ2-1	TGTGCCAGCAGCCAAGATTGGGCCCGGGAGTCCTACAATGAGCAGTTCTTC	CASSQDWARESYNEQFF
NA	TRBV30	NA	TRBJ1-1	TGTGCCTGGAACACAGGGCGGTATACTGAAGCTTTCTTT	CAWNTGRYTEAFF
NA	TRBV9	NA	TRBJ1-5	TGTGCCAGCAGCCCTACTAGCAATCAGCCCCAGCATTTT	CASSPTSNQPQHF
NA	TRBV3-1/TRBV3-2	NA	TRBJ1-4	TGTGCCAGCAGCCAGGGGCAGAATGAAAAACTGTTTTTT	CASSQGQNEKLFF
TRBD1	TRBV12-5	few	TRBJ1-4	TGTGCTAGTGGGACAGGGAATCGGGATGAAAAACTGTTTTTT	CASGTGNRDEKLFF
NA	TRBV28	NA	TRBJ1-1	TGTGCCAGCAGTTCCCCCCCGACAGGGAACACTGAAGCTTTCTTT	CASSSPPTGNTEAFF
TRBD1	TRBV5-1	NA	TRBJ1-1	TGCGCCAGCAGCTTGGCGACGAGGACAGGGGATATGAACACTGAAGCTTTCTTT	CASSLATRTGDMNTEAFF
TRBD1	TRBV5-1	NA	TRBJ1-2	TGCGCCAGCAGCTCGGGACAGGGGGCGGGAGGCTACACCTTC	CASSSGQGAGGYTF
NA	TRBV4-3	NA	TRBJ1-2	TGCGCCAGCAGCCAGGACATCGCCAACTATGGCTACACCTTC	CASSQDIANYGYTF
NA	TRBV7-2	NA	TRBJ2-7	TGTGCCAGCAGGGAGGGGTGGGGGAACTCCTACGAGCAGTACTTC	CASREGWGNSYEQYF
NA	TRBV7-3	NA	TRBJ2-1	TGTGCCAGCAGCTTATACCCCCGATGGCTAGGTGGAAGAAATGAGCAGTTCTTC	CASSLYPRWLGGRNEQFF
TRBD2	TRBV11-1	NA	TRBJ2-1	TGTGCCAGCAGGCATCGGACTAGCGGAAACAATGAGCAGTTCTTC	CASRHRTSGNNEQFF
NA	TRBV2	NA	TRBJ2-1	TGTGCCAGCACAATGGGGCCGGTATCCTACAATGAGCAGTTCTTC	CASTMGPVSYNEQFF
TRBD1	TRBV5-1	NA	TRBJ1-2	TGCGCCAGCAGCCCGGGACAGACCTATGGCTACACCTTC	CASSPGQTYGYTF
NA	TRBV3-1/TRBV3-2	few	TRBJ1-5	TGTGCCAGCAGCCAAGATAGGTCCGGGGGGCCCCAGCATTTT	CASSQDRSGGPQHF
NA	TRBV25-1	NA	TRBJ2-3	TGTGCCAGCAGTGAATTGAGTCTGGGGGGAGATACGCAGTATTTT	CASSELSLGGDTQYF
NA	TRBV19	once	TRBJ2-1	TGTGCCAGTAGTATAGACGGTGGTTTTCGTAATGAGCAGTTCTTC	CASSIDGGFRNEQFF
NA	TRBV5-1	NA	TRBJ2-2	TGCGCCAGCAGCTTGGCCCCCGGTGAAGGGGGGAACACCGGGGAGCTGTTTTTT	CASSLAPGEGGNTGELFF
NA	TRBV11-3	NA	TRBJ2-5	TGTGCCAGCAGCCTACACGGTAGGGGAACCCAGTACTTC	CASSLHGRGTQYF
TRBD2	TRBV29-1	NA	TRBJ2-1	TGCAGCATTTCGGGGGGAGGGAACTACAATGAGCAGTTCTTC	CSISGGGNYNEQFF
NA	TRBV28	NA	TRBJ1-4	TGTGCCAGCAAAAATTTAGGGAGAACTAATGAAAAACTGTTTTTT	CASKNLGRTNEKLFF
NA	TRBV18	NA	TRBJ2-1	TGTGCCAGCTCACCACAGGGGGGGAGCATTTACAATGAGCAGTTCTTC	CASSPQGGSIYNEQFF
NA	TRBV29-1	NA	TRBJ2-1	TGCAGCGTTGAAAGGGAGGAACAAAGGTATGCGCAGTTCTTC	CSVEREEQRYAQFF
NA	TRBV6-5	NA	TRBJ2-2	TGTGCCAGCAGTTCCGGGACAACTAACACCGGGGAGCTGTTTTTT	CASSSGTTNTGELFF
NA	TRBV7-6	NA	TRBJ2-3	TGTGCCAGCAGCTTAGAGCGGCCCAATACGCAGTATTTT	CASSLERPNTQYF
TRBD1	TRBV29-1	NA	TRBJ1-1	TGCAGCGTTATGACAGGGGGGAACACTGAAGCTTTCTTT	CSVMTGGNTEAFF
TRBD1	TRBV7-7	NA	TRBJ2-7	TGTGCTAGCAGCCCAGGAAGACAGGGCTACGAGCAGTACTTC	CASSPGRQGYEQYF
NA	TRBV3-1/TRBV3-2	NA	TRBJ1-4	TGTGCCAGCAGCCAAGATATGAAACTGTTTTTT	CASSQDMKLFF
TRBD1	TRBV19	NA	TRBJ1-1	TGTGCCAGTAGTATAGGGCAGGGGGGACCTGAAGCTTTCTTT	CASSIGQGGPEAFF
TRBD1	TRBV30	once	TRBJ2-1	TGTGCCTGGAGTAGTGACAGGGTCCGTCATGAGCAGTTCTTC	CAWSSDRVRHEQFF
TRBD2	TRBV27	once	TRBJ2-1	TGTGCCAGCAGTCGGACTAGCGGAGTCAATGAGCAGTTCTTC	CASSRTSGVNEQFF
TRBD2	TRBV29-1	NA	TRBJ2-5	TGCAGCGTTGTAGGTACTAGCGGGAGAGAGACCCAGTACTTC	CSVVGTSGRETQYF